The 8 T cell receptor beta chains below come from one sample, sequenced in a study of T cell responses to AZD1222 COVID-19 vaccine (dated by TCRdb to about 2021). The time point label, read with the paper, signifies: baseline before first vaccination. Receptor libraries were prepared by the immunoSEQ multiplex PCR assay. What TCRdb holds here is the immuneACCESS table cut down to in-frame rearrangements. Part of the clones is not present; checked against another copy, under half of the missing clones reflect an unresolved V gene, and the others are unexplained. The sample profile shows more than 70,000 clones; roughly 85% of them were found once. Approximately 1.4% of the sample goes to the ten largest clones. The sequencing here drew on peripheral blood, taken on day 0 of AZD1222 vaccination. These receptors all come from an adult in good health.

J is TRBJ1-1 and V is TRBV11-2; TRBD1 matches 7 bases. The CDR3 spans 13 residues. The germline V gene encodes CDR1 SGHAT and CDR2 FQNNGV. Trimming at V came to 2 bases and at J to 5 bases, leaving 2 bases not matched to a gene. CDR3 coding DNA: TGTGCCAGCAGCTTAACAGGGGATACTGAAGCTTTCTTT. It codes for CASSLTGDTEAFF.

The chain links TRBV19 to TRBJ2-7; weak D call: TRBD2 (7 bases). There are 13 residues in the CDR3. Germline V lookup: CDR1 LNHDA, CDR2 SQIVND (reference sequence). The V gene lost 10 bases and the J gene lost 1 base, with 14 bases spanning the gap. CDR3 loop: CATWGGGSYEQYF. CDR3 nucleotides: TGTGCCACCTGGGGGGGCGGATCCTACGAGCAGTACTTC.

The gene calls are TRBV11-2 and TRBJ2-7, with 13 bases fitting TRBD2. Germline V gene lookup returns CDR1 SGHAT and CDR2 FQNNGV. CDR3 length: 14 amino acids. V was pared by 10 bases and J by 4 bases, with 7 bases of the junction left unmatched. This CDR3 is CATTWTSGSYEQYF. As DNA, the CDR3 is TGTGCCACGACCTGGACTAGCGGGAGTTACGAGCAGTACTTC.

This clone was detected once. The gene calls are TRBV7-9 and TRBJ1-5; no reliable D call. Germline-derived CDR1 and CDR2 are SEHNR and FQNEAQ (reference sequence). V lost 6 bases and J lost 9, with 12 bases in between. The CDR3 is made up of 12 amino acids. The CDR3 region is CASRSGWGPQHF. The CDR3 nucleotides read TGTGCCAGCAGGTCGGGGTGGGGGCCCCAGCATTTT.

The chain uses TRBV5-1 and TRBJ1-6, with TRBD1 matching over 8 bases. V trimming: 3 bases; J trimming: 6 bases; junction bases outside the gene matches: 5. CDR3 length: 15 residues. Germline-derived CDR1 and CDR2 are SGHRS and YFSETQ. The CDR3 nucleotides are TGCGCCAGCAGCTCCCGGCAGGGGGCTAATTCACCCCTCCACTTT. Translated: CASSSRQGANSPLHF. The whole variable domain, remainder taken from reference TRBV5-1 and TRBJ1-6, is KAGVTQTPRYLIKTRGQQVTLSCSPISGHRSVSWYQQTPGQGLQFLFEYFSETQRNKGNFPGRFSGRQFSNSRSEMNVSTLELGDSALYLCASSSRQGANSPLHFGNGTRLTVT.

The gene calls are TRBV5-1 and TRBJ1-6; possibly TRBD1 for D (5 bases). The CDR3 runs to 16 residues. From germline, CDR1 is SGHRS and CDR2 YFSETQ. The V gene lost 4 bases and the J gene lost 9 bases, with 20 bases spanning the gap. For the CDR3, the DNA is TGCGCCAGCAGCCGAGAGACAGTCCTAAGTGGTTCACCCCTCCACTTT. Translating gives CASSRETVLSGSPLHF.

The count of this clone is one. This sequence joins TRBV25-1 and TRBJ1-2; 9 positions agree with TRBD1. J lost 4 bases, V lost 7 bases, and 7 bases had no gene match. CDR1 and CDR2 (germline): MGHDK, SYGVNS. The CDR3 consists of 14 residues. The CDR3 here is CASTGTGRIYGYTF. CDR3 DNA sequence: TGTGCCAGCACCGGGACAGGGAGAATCTATGGCTACACCTTC.

The J gene is TRBJ1-5, the V gene TRBV13; D gene uncertain. This CDR3 has 16 amino acids. Germline CDR1 reads PRHDT; CDR2 reads FYEKMQ (reference sequence). Trimming pared 0 bases from V and 6 bases from J, leaving 15 bases between. The CDR3 reads CASSLGVLPGPQPQHF. The CDR3 DNA reads as TGTGCCAGCAGCTTAGGCGTCCTGCCCGGGCCTCAGCCCCAGCATTTT.